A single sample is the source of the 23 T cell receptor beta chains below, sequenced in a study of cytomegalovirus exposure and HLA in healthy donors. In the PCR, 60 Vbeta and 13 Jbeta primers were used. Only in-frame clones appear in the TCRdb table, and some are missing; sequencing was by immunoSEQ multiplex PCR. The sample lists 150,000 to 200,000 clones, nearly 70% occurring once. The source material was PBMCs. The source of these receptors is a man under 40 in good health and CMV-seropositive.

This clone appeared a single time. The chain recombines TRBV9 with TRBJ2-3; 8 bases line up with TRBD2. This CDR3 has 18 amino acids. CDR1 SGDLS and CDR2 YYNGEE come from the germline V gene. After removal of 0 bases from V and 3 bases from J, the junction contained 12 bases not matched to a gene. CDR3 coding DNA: TGTGCCAGCAGCGTAGCTCGTACTCCCGGGGGGGGTACAGATACGCAGTATTTT. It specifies CASSVARTPGGGTDTQYF.

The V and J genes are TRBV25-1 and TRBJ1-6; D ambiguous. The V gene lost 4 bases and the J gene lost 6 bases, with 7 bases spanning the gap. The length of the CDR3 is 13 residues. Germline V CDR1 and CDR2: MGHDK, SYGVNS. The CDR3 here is CASSATSNSPLHF. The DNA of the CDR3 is TGTGCCAGCAGTGCAACCAGTAATTCACCCCTCCACTTT.

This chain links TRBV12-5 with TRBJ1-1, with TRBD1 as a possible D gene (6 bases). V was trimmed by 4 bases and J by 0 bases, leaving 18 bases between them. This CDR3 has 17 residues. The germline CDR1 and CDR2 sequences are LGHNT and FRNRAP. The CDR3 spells CASGYFLPGALNTEAFF. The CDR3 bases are TGTGCTAGTGGTTATTTCTTGCCAGGGGCATTGAACACTGAAGCTTTCTTT.

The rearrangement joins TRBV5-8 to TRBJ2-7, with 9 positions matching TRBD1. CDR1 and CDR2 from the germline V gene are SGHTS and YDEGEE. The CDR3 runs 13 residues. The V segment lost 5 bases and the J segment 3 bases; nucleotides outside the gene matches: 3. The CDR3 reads CASRDRGIYEQYF. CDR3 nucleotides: TGTGCCAGCAGGGACAGGGGAATCTACGAGCAGTACTTC.

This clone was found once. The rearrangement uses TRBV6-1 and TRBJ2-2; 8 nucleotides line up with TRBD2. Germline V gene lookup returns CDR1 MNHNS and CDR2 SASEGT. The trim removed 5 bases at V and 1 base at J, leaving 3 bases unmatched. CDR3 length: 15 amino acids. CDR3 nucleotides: TGTGCCAGCAGTTTAAGCGGGGGGAACACCGGGGAGCTGTTTTTT. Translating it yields CASSLSGGNTGELFF.

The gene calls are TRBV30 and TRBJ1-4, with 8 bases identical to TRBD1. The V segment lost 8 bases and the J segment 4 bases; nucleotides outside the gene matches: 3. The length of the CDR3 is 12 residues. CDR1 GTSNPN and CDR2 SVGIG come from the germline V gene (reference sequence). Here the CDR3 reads CARQGFNEKLFF. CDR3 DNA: TGTGCCCGACAGGGGTTTAATGAAAAACTGTTTTTT.

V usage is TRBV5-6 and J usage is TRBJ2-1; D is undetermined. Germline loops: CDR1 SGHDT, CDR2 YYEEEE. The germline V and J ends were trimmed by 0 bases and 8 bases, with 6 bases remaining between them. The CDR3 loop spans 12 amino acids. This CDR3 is CASSLGEDEQFF. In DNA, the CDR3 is TGTGCCAGCAGCTTGGGTGAGGATGAGCAGTTCTTC.

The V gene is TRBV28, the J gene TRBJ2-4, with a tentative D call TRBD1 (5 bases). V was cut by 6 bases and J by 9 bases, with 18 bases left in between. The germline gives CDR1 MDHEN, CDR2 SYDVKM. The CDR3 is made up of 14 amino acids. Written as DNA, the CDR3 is TGTGCCAGCAGCCAAGGGGCAGGGTTGGCCATTCAGTACTTC. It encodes CASSQGAGLAIQYF.

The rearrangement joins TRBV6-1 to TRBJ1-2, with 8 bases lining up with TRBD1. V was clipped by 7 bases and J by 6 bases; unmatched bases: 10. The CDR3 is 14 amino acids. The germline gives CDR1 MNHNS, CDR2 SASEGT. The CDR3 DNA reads TGTGCCAGCATTACAGGACAGGGTTTCGATGGCTACACCTTC. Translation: CASITGQGFDGYTF.

CDR3 sequence (DNA): TGCGCCAGCAGCCCCGGACATGAAGGGACCTACGAGCAGTACTTC. Translation: CASSPGHEGTYEQYF. The V and J genes are TRBV5-1 and TRBJ2-7, with D perhaps matching TRBD1 (5 bases). This CDR3 is 15 amino acids long. With 4 bases removed from V and 2 bases from J, the gap between germline ends came to 16 bases. The germline V gene has CDR1 SGHRS and CDR2 YFSETQ. The variable domain in full, with the rest retrieved from reference TRBV5-1 and TRBJ2-7, is KAGVTQTPRYLIKTRGQQVTLSCSPISGHRSVSWYQQTPGQGLQFLFEYFSETQRNKGNFPGRFSGRQFSNSRSEMNVSTLELGDSALYLCASSPGHEGTYEQYFGPGTRLTVT.

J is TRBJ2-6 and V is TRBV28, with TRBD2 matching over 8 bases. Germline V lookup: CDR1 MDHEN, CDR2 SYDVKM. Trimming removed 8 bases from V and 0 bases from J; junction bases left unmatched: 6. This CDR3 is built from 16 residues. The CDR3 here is CASDRGLGSGANVLTF. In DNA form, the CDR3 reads TGTGCCAGCGATAGGGGACTAGGCTCTGGGGCCAACGTCCTGACTTTC.

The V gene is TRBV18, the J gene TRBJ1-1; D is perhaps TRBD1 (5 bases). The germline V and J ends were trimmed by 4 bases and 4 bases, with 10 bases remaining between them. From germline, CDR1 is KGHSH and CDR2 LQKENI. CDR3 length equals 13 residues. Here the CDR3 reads CASSLEDSTEAFF. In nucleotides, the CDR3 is TGTGCCAGCTCACTAGAAGACAGCACTGAAGCTTTCTTT.

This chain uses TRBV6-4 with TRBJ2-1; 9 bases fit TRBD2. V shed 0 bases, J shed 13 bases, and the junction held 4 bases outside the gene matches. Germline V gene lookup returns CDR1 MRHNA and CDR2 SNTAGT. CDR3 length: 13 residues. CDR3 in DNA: TGTGCCAGCAGTGACTCTTCCGGGACTAGCCAGTTCTTC. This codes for CASSDSSGTSQFF.

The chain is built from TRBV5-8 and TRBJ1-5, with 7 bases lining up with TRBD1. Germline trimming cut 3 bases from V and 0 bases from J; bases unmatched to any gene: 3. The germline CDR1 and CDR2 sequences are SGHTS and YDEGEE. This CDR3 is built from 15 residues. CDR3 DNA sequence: TGTGCCAGCAGCTGGGGACAGCATAGCAATCAGCCCCAGCATTTT. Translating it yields CASSWGQHSNQPQHF.

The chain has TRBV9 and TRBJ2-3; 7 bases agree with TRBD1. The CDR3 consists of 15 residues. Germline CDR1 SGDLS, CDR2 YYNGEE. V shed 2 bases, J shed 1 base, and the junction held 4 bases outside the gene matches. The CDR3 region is CASSVYRGRTDTQYF. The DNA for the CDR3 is TGTGCCAGCAGCGTGTACAGGGGACGCACAGATACGCAGTATTTT. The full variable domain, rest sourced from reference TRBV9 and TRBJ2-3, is DSGVTQTPKHLITATGQRVTLRCSPRSGDLSVYWYQQSLDQGLQFLIQYYNGEERAKGNILERFSAQQFPDLHSELNLSSLELGDSALYFCASSVYRGRTDTQYFGPGTRLTVL.

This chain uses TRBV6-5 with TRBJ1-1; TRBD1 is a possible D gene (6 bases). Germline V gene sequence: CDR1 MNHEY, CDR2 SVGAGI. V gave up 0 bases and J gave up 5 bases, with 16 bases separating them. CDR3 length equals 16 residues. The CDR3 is CASSYSVQGIGTEAFF. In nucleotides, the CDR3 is TGTGCCAGCAGTTACTCGGTGCAGGGGATCGGGACTGAAGCTTTCTTT.

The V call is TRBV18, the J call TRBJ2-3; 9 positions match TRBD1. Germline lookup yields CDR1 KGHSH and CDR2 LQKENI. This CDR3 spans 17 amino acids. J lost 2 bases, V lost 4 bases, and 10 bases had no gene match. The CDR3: CASSQLSQGATTDTQYF. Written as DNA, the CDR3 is TGTGCCAGCTCACAACTCTCACAGGGGGCAACCACAGATACGCAGTATTTT.

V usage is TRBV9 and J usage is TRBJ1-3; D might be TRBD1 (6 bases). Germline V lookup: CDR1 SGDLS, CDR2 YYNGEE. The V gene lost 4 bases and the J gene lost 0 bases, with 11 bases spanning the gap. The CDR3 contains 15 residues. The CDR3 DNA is TGTGCCAGCAGCACCCAGGGGACCTCTGGAAACACCATATATTTT. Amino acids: CASSTQGTSGNTIYF.

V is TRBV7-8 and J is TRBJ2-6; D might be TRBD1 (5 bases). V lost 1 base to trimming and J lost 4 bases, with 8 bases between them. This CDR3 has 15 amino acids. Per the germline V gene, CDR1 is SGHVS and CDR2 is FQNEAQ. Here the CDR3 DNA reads TGTGCCAGCAGCTTAGTAAGGGGAGGGGCCAACGTCCTGACTTTC. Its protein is CASSLVRGGANVLTF. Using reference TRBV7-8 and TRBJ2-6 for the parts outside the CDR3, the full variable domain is GAGVSQSPRYKVAKRGQDVALRCDPISGHVSLFWYQQALGQGPEFLTYFQNEAQLDKSGLPSDRFFAERPEGSVSTLKIQRTQQEDSAVYLCASSLVRGGANVLTFGAGSRLTVL.

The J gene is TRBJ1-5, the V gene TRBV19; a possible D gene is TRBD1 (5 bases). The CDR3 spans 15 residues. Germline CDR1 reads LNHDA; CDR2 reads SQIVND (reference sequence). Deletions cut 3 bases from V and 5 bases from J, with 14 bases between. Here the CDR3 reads CASSIPSGQDQPQHF. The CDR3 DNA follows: TGTGCCAGTAGTATTCCCTCAGGGCAAGATCAGCCCCAGCATTTT.

CDR3 region: CASRSTGKGQPQHF. DNA for the CDR3: TGTGCCAGCAGATCGACAGGGAAAGGTCAGCCCCAGCATTTT. The V gene is TRBV28, the J gene TRBJ1-5; 7 bases are shared with TRBD1. The junction had 8 bases not matched to a gene; V was cut back by 6 bases and J by 6 bases. There are 14 residues in the CDR3. CDR1 and CDR2 (germline): MDHEN, SYDVKM.

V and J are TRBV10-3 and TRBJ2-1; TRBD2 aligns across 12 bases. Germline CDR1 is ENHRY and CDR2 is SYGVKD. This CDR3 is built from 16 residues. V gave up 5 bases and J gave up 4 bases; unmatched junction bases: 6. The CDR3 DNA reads TGTGCCATCAGTCGACTAGCGGGAGACCCATACAATGAGCAGTTCTTC. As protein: CAISRLAGDPYNEQFF.

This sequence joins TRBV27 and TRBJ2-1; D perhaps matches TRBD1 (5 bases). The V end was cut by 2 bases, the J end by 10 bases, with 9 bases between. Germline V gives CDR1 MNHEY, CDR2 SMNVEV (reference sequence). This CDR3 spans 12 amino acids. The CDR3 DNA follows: TGTGCCAGCAGTTTACTAGGGGAAGAGCAGTTCTTC. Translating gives CASSLLGEEQFF.